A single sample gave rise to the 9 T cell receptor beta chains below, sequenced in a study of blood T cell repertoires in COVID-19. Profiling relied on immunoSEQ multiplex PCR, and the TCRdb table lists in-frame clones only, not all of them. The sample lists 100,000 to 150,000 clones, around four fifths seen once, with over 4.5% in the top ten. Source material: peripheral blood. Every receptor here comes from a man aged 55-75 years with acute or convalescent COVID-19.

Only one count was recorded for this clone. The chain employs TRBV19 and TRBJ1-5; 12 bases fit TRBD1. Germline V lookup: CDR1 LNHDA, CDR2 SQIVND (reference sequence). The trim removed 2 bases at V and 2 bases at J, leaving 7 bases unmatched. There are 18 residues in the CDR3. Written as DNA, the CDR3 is TGTGCCAGTAGTATAAACCGGGACAGGGGGCCCGGCAATCAGCCCCAGCATTTT. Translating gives CASSINRDRGPGNQPQHF.

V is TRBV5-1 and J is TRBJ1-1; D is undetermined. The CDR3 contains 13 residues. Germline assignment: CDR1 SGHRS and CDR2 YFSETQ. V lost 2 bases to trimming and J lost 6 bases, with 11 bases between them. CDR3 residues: CASSFSAPPEAFF. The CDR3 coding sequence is TGCGCCAGCAGCTTTAGTGCGCCCCCTGAAGCTTTCTTT.

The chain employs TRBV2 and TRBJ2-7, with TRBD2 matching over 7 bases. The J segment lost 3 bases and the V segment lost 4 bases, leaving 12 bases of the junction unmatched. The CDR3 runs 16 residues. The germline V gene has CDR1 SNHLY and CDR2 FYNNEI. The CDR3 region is CASSGLAPSAYYEQYF. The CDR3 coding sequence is TGTGCCAGCAGTGGACTAGCTCCTTCGGCGTACTACGAGCAGTACTTC.

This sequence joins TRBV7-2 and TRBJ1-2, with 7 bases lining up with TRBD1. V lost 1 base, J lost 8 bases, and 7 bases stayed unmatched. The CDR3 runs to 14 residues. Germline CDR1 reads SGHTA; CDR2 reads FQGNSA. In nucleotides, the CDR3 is TGTGCCAGCAGCTTAGAGAAGGGGGCCCAGGGCTACACCTTC. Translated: CASSLEKGAQGYTF.

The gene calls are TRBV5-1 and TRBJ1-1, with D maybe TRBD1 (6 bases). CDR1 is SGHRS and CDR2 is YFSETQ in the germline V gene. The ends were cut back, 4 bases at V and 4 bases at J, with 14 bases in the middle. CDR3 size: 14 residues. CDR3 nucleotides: TGCGCCAGCAGCCGTGATACAGGGCCCACTGAAGCTTTCTTT. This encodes CASSRDTGPTEAFF. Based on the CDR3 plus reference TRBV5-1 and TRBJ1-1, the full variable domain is KAGVTQTPRYLIKTRGQQVTLSCSPISGHRSVSWYQQTPGQGLQFLFEYFSETQRNKGNFPGRFSGRQFSNSRSEMNVSTLELGDSALYLCASSRDTGPTEAFFGQGTRLTVV.

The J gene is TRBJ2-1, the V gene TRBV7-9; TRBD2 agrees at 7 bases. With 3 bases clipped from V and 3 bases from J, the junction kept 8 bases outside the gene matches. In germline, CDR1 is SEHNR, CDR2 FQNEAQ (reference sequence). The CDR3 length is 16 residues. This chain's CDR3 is CASSLVGGGLYNEQFF. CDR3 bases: TGTGCCAGCAGCTTGGTGGGCGGGGGTCTCTACAATGAGCAGTTCTTC.

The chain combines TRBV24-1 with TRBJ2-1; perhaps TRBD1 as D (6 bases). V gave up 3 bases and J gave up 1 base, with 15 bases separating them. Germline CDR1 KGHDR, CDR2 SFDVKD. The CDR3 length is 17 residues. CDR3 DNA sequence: TGTGCCACCAGTGATGGGATTACAGGGCAGTCCTACAATGAGCAGTTCTTC. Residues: CATSDGITGQSYNEQFF.

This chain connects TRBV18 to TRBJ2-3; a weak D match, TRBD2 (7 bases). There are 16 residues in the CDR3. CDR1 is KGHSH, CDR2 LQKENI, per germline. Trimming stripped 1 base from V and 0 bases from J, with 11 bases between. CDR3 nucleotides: TGTGCCAGCTCACCACGCGCGGGGGCCAGCACAGATACGCAGTATTTT. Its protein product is CASSPRAGASTDTQYF.

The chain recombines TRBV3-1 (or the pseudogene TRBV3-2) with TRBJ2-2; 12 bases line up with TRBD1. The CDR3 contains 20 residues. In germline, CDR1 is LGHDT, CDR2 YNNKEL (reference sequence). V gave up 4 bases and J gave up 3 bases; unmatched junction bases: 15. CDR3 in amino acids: CASSLRNIRDRGRDTGELFF. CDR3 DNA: TGTGCCAGCAGCCTACGAAATATCCGGGACAGGGGGCGCGACACCGGGGAGCTGTTTTTT.